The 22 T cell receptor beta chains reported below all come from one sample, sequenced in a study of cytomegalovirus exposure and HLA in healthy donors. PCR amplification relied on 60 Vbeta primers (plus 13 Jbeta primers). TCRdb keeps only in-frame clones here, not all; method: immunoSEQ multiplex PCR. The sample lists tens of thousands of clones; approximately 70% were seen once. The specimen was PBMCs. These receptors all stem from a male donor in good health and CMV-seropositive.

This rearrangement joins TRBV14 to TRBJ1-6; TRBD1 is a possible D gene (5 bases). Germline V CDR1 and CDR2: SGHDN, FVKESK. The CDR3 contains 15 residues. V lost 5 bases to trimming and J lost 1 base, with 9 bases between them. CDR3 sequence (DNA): TGTGCCAGCAGCGGCGGGGGTTCCTATAATTCACCCCTCCACTTT. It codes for CASSGGGSYNSPLHF.

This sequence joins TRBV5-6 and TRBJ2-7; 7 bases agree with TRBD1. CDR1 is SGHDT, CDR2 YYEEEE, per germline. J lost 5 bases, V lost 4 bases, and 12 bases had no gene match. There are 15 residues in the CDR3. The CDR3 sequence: CASSPRTGSLDEQYF. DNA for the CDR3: TGTGCCAGCAGCCCCCGGACAGGAAGTTTGGACGAGCAGTACTTC. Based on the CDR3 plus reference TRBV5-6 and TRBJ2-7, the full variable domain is DAGVTQSPTHLIKTRGQQVTLRCSPKSGHDTVSWYQQALGQGPQFIFQYYEEEERQRGNFPDRFSGHQFPNYSSELNVNALLLGDSALYLCASSPRTGSLDEQYFGPGTRLTVT.

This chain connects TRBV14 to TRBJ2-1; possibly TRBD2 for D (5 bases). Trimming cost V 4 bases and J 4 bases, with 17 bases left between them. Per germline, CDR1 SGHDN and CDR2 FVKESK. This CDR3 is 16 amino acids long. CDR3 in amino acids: CASSRQDRLSYNEQFF. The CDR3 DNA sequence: TGTGCCAGCAGCCGGCAGGACCGACTATCTTACAATGAGCAGTTCTTC.

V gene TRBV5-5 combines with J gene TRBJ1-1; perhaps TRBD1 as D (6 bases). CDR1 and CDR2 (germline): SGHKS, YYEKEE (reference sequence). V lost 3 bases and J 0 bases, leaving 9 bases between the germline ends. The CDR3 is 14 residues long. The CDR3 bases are TGTGCCAGCAGCTGGGGGGGCTTGAACACTGAAGCTTTCTTT. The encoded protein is CASSWGGLNTEAFF.

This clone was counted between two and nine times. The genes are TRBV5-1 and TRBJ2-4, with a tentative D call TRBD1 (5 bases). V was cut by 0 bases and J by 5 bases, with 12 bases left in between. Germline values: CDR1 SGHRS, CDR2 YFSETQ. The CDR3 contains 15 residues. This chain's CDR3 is CASSLAFQGQNIQYF. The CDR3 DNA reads TGCGCCAGCAGCTTGGCCTTCCAGGGTCAAAACATTCAGTACTTC.

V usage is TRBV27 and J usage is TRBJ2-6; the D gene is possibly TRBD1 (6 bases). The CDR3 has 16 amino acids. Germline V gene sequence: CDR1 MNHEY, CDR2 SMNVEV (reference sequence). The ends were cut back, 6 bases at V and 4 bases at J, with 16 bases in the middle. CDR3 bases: TGTGCCAGCAGGCCGGACAGTACTCGAGGGGCCAACGTCCTGACTTTC. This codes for CASRPDSTRGANVLTF.

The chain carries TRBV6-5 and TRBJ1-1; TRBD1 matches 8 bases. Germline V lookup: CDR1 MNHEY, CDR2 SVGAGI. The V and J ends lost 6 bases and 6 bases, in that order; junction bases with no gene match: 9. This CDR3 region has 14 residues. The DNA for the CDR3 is TGTGCCAGCAGCCCATCCTGGACAGGGTCTGAAGCTTTCTTT. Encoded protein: CASSPSWTGSEAFF.

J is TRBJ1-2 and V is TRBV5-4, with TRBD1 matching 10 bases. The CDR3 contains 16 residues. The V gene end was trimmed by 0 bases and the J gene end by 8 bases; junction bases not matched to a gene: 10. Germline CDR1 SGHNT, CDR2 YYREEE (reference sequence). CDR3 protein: CASSLVGQGFQRGYTF. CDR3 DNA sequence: TGTGCCAGCAGCTTGGTGGGACAGGGGTTTCAGCGCGGCTACACCTTC.

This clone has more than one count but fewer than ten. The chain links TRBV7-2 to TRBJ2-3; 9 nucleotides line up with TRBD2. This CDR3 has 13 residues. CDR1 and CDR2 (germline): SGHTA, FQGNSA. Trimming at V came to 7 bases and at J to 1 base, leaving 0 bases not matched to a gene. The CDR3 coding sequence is TGTGCCAGCAAGCGGGGGGGCACAGATACGCAGTATTTT. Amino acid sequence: CASKRGGTDTQYF.

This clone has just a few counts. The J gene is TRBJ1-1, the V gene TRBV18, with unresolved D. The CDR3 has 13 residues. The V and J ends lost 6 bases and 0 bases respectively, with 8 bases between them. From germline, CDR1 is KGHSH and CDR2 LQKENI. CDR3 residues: CASSEGLNTEAFF. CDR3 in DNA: TGTGCCAGCTCTGAGGGCTTGAACACTGAAGCTTTCTTT.

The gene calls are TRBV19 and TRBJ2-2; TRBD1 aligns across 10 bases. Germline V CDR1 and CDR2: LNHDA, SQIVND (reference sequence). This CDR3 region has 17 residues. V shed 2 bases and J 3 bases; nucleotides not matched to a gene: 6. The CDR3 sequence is CASSITGQGIYTGELFF. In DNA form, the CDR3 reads TGTGCCAGTAGTATAACGGGACAGGGGATTTACACCGGGGAGCTGTTTTTT.

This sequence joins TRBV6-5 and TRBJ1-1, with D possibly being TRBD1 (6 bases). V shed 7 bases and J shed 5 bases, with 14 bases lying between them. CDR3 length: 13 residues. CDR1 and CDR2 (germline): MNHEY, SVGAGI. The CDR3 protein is CASNLGGPTEAFF. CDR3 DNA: TGTGCCAGCAATTTGGGGGGGCCAACTGAAGCTTTCTTT.

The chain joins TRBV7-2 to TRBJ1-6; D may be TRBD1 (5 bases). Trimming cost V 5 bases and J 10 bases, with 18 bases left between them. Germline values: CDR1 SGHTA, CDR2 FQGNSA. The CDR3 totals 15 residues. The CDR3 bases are TGTGCCAGCAGCGTGGACACCCCCAGTAGATCACCCCTCCACTTT. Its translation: CASSVDTPSRSPLHF.

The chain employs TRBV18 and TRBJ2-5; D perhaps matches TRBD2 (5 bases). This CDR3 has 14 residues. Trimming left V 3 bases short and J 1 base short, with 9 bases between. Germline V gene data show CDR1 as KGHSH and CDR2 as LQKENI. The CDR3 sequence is CASSPLRGQETQYF. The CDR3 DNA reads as TGTGCCAGCTCACCTCTTCGGGGCCAAGAGACCCAGTACTTC.

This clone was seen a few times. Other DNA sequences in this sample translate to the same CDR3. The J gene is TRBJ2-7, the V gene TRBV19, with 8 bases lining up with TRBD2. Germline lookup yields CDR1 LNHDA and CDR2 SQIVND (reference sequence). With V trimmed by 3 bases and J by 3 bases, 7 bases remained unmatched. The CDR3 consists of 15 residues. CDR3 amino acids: CASSIQAGGRYEQYF. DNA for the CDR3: TGTGCCAGTAGTATTCAGGCGGGGGGCCGCTACGAGCAGTACTTC.

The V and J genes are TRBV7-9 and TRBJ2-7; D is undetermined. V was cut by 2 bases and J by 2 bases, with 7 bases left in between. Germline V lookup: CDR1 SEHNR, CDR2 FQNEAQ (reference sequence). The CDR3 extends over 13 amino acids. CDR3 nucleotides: TGTGCCAGCAGCTTAATAGACACCTACGAGCAGTACTTC. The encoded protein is CASSLIDTYEQYF.

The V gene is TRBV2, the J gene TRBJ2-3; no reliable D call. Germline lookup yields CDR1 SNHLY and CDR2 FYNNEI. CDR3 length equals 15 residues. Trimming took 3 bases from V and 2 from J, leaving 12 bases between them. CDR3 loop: CASSDDKSYTDTQYF. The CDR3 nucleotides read TGTGCCAGCAGTGACGACAAGTCCTACACAGATACGCAGTATTTT.

The CDR3 bases are TGTGCCAGCGCCCTCAACGGCCAGGTGGCTTTCTTT. Translated, it gives CASALNGQVAFF. The J gene is TRBJ1-1, the V gene TRBV11-3; D is unclear. Trimming removed 8 bases from V and 11 bases from J, with 18 bases in between. Germline loops: CDR1 SGHNT, CDR2 YENEEA. The CDR3 contains 12 residues.

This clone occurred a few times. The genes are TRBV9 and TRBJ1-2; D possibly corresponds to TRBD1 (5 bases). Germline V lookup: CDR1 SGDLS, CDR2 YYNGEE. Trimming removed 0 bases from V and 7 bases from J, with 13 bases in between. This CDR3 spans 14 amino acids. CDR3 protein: CASSVEVSGVGYTF. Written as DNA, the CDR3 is TGTGCCAGCAGCGTAGAGGTTTCGGGGGTTGGCTACACCTTC.

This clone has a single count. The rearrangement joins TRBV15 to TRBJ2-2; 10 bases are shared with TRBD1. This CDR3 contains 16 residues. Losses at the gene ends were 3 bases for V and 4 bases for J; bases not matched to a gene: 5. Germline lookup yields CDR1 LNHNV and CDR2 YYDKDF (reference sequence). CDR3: CATSSGTGEVTGELFF. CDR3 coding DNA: TGTGCCACCAGCAGCGGGACAGGGGAGGTCACCGGGGAGCTGTTTTTT.

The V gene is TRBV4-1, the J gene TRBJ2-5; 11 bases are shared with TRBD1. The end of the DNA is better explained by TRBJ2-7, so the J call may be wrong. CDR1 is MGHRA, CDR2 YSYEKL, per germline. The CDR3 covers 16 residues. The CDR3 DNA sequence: TGCGCCAGCAGCCATACCGCGGGACAGGGGGCCTACGAGCAGTACTTC. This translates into CASSHTAGQGAYEQYF.

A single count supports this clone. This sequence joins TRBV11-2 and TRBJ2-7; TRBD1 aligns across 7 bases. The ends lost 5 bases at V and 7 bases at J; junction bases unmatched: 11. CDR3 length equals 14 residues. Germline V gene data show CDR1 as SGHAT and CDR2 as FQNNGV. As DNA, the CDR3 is TGTGCCAGCAGCCCCAGGGACAGTTTGGAGGAGCAGTACTTC. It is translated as CASSPRDSLEEQYF.